One sample yielded the 14 T cell receptor beta chains listed below, sequenced in a study of control samples from healthy donors and cancer patients. Clones were read by immunoSEQ multiplex PCR, and TCRdb kept only the in-frame ones, dropping some. The sample lists 350,000 to 450,000 clones, around 90% occurring once. The material sequenced was PBMCs. The source is a middle-aged man with head and neck cancer.

The V gene is TRBV19, the J gene TRBJ2-7, with unresolved D. CDR3 size: 14 residues. V was trimmed by 5 bases and J by 2 bases, leaving 13 bases between them. Per germline, CDR1 LNHDA and CDR2 SQIVND (reference sequence). The CDR3 loop is CASSVGFRTYEQYF. CDR3 bases: TGTGCCAGTAGTGTCGGATTCAGGACCTACGAGCAGTACTTC.

The chain uses TRBV6-2 or TRBV6-3 and TRBJ1-5, with D hard to call. Looked up from germline, CDR1 is MNHEY and CDR2 is SVGEGT. The V and J ends lost 4 bases and 0 bases respectively, with 7 bases between them. The CDR3 has 14 amino acids. DNA for the CDR3: TGTGCCAGCAGTTTCTACTATAGCAATCAGCCCCAGCATTTT. Translation: CASSFYYSNQPQHF.

J is TRBJ1-5 and V is TRBV7-2, with 10 bases that match TRBD1. CDR1 is SGHTA, CDR2 FQGNSA, per germline. The CDR3 spans 15 residues. The V gene end was trimmed by 5 bases and the J gene end by 5 bases; junction bases not matched to a gene: 6. The CDR3 loop is CASSPRTGGDQPQHF. CDR3 coding DNA: TGTGCCAGCAGCCCAAGGACAGGGGGGGATCAGCCCCAGCATTTT.

This chain uses TRBV6-6 with TRBJ1-1; no definite D call. CDR1 is MNHNY, CDR2 SVGAGI, per germline (reference sequence). The CDR3 totals 13 residues. Trimming cost V 6 bases and J 3 bases, with 11 bases left between them. The DNA of the CDR3 is TGTGCCAGCAGCGCCCCTGGGTACACTGAAGCTTTCTTT. It encodes CASSAPGYTEAFF.

This chain connects TRBV27 to TRBJ2-5; 9 nucleotides agree with TRBD1. In germline, CDR1 is MNHEY, CDR2 SMNVEV (reference sequence). The V segment lost 3 bases and the J segment 4 bases; nucleotides outside the gene matches: 6. This CDR3 is built from 15 residues. CDR3 in DNA: TGTGCCAGCAGTTTTGTTGGACAGGGGTTAGAGACCCAGTACTTC. As protein: CASSFVGQGLETQYF.

The chain combines TRBV9 with TRBJ1-1; D is unresolved. The CDR3 contains 13 residues. V was shortened by 0 bases and J by 5 bases, with 8 bases between the two germline ends. Germline V gives CDR1 SGDLS, CDR2 YYNGEE. The CDR3 nucleotides read TGTGCCAGCAGCGTAGGGGTCGGGACTGAAGCTTTCTTT. It encodes CASSVGVGTEAFF.

The V call is TRBV30, the J call TRBJ1-1, with 8 bases that match TRBD1. Germline assignment: CDR1 GTSNPN and CDR2 SVGIG (reference sequence). V lost 0 bases, J lost 6 bases, and 6 bases stayed unmatched. CDR3 size: 14 residues. Here the CDR3 DNA reads TGTGCCTGGAGTGTGGGGCAGGGGGCCGCTGAAGCTTTCTTT. Encoded protein: CAWSVGQGAAEAFF.

The chain has TRBV30 and TRBJ2-3; 9 nucleotides agree with TRBD2. CDR3 size: 16 residues. Looked up from germline, CDR1 is GTSNPN and CDR2 is SVGIG (reference sequence). V lost 0 bases and J lost 6; bases outside the gene matches: 10. CDR3 sequence: CAWSVPWASGADTQYF. In nucleotides, the CDR3 is TGTGCCTGGAGTGTACCCTGGGCTAGCGGGGCCGATACGCAGTATTTT.

The V and J genes are TRBV28 and TRBJ2-7; D is ambiguous. The V end was cut by 3 bases, the J end by 6 bases, with 9 bases between. The CDR3 length is 12 residues. The germline V gene encodes CDR1 MDHEN and CDR2 SYDVKM. The DNA of the CDR3 is TGTGCCAGCAGTTTGGGCCCGGTCGAGCAGTACTTC. It specifies CASSLGPVEQYF.

The J gene is TRBJ2-7, the V gene TRBV19; D is ambiguous. The CDR3 loop spans 13 amino acids. CDR1 is LNHDA, CDR2 SQIVND, per germline (reference sequence). Trimming took off 0 bases at V and 6 bases at J, with 9 bases between the two ends. CDR3 sequence: CASSIDHPTEQYF. CDR3 nucleotide sequence: TGTGCCAGTAGTATAGATCACCCTACCGAGCAGTACTTC.

The chain has TRBV12-3 or TRBV12-4 and TRBJ2-5, with D tentatively TRBD1 (6 bases). CDR3 length: 13 amino acids. Trimming cost V 5 bases and J 3 bases, with 10 bases left between them. The CDR3 sequence: CASSGGQKETQYF. The CDR3, as DNA: TGTGCCAGCAGTGGCGGACAGAAAGAGACCCAGTACTTC.

CDR3 sequence: CASSFSTGELFF. The CDR3 DNA reads as TGTGCCAGCAGTTTTAGCACCGGGGAGCTGTTTTTT. The V call is TRBV27, the J call TRBJ2-2; no definite D call. The CDR3 contains 12 residues. Germline V gene data show CDR1 as MNHEY and CDR2 as SMNVEV (reference sequence). Between the trimmed V and J ends, which lost 3 bases and 4 bases, there was a span of 3 bases.

Concerning this clone itself: Other DNA sequences from this sample encode an identical CDR3 as well. V gene TRBV29-1 combines with J gene TRBJ1-4; D unclear. The V gene's germline CDR1 is SQVTM and CDR2 ANQGSEA. Trimming cost V 2 bases and J 2 bases, with 0 bases left between them. This CDR3 has 11 amino acids. CDR3: CSVETNEKLFF. In nucleotides, the CDR3 is TGCAGCGTTGAAACTAATGAAAAACTGTTTTTT.

This clone was found a few times. The rearrangement links TRBV9 to TRBJ1-2; possible D gene TRBD1, 5 bases. In germline, CDR1 is SGDLS, CDR2 YYNGEE. The V and J ends lost 2 bases and 0 bases respectively, with 8 bases between them. This CDR3 is 14 amino acids long. The CDR3 nucleotides read TGTGCCAGCAGCGTTCGGGGCACTAACTATGGCTACACCTTC. This translates into CASSVRGTNYGYTF.